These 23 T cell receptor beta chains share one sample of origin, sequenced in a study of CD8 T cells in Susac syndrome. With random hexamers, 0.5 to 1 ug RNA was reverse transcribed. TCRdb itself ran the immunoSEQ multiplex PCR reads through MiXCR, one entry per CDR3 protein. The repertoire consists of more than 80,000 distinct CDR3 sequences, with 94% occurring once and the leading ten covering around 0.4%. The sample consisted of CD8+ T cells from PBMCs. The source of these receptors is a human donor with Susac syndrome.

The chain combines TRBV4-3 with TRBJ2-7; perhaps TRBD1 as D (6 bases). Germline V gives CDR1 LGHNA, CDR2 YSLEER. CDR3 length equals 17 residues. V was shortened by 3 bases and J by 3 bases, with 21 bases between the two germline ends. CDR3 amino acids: CASSQERSLIGGYEQYF. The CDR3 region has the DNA TGCGCCAGCAGCCAGGAAAGGTCGTTGATAGGGGGCTACGAGCAGTACTTC.

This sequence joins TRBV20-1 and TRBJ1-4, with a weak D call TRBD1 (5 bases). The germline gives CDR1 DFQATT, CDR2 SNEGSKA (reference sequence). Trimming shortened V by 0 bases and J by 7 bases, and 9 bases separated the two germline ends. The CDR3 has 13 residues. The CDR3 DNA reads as TGCAGTGCTAGAGATCAGGGAGGTGAAAAACTGTTTTTT. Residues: CSARDQGGEKLFF.

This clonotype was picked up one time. This chain's CDR3 is CSVLTGPPEAFF. In nucleotides, the CDR3 is TGCAGCGTTTTGACAGGGCCCCCTGAAGCTTTCTTT. The gene calls are TRBV29-1 and TRBJ1-1; 7 bases agree with TRBD1. Germline V gene lookup returns CDR1 SQVTM and CDR2 ANQGSEA. J lost 6 bases, V lost 5 bases, and 6 bases had no gene match. This CDR3 is 12 amino acids long.

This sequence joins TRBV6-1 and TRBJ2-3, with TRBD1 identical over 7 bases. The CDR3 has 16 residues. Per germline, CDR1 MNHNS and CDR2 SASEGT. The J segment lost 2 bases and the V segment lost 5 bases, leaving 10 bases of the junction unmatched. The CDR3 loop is CASSPAQGVDTDTQYF. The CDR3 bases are TGTGCCAGCAGTCCTGCCCAGGGGGTGGACACAGATACGCAGTATTTT.

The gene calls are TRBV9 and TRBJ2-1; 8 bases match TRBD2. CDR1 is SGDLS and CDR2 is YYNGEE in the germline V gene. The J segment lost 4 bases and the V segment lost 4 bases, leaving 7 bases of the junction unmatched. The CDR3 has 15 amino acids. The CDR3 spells CASSPATSAYNEQFF. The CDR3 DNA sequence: TGTGCCAGCAGCCCGGCGACTAGCGCTTACAATGAGCAGTTCTTC.

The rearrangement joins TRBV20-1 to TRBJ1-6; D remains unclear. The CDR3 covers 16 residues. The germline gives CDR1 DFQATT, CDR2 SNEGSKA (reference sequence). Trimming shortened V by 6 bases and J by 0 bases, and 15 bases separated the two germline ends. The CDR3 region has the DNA TGCAGTGCCCCAGCTCCGGTTAGCTCCTATAATTCACCCCTCCACTTT. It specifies CSAPAPVSSYNSPLHF.

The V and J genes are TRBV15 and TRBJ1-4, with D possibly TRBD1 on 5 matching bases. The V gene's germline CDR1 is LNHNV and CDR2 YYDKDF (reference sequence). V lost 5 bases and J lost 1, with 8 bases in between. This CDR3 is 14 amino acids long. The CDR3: CATSGRGTNEKLFF. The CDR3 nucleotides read TGTGCCACCAGCGGAAGGGGAACTAATGAAAAACTGTTTTTT.

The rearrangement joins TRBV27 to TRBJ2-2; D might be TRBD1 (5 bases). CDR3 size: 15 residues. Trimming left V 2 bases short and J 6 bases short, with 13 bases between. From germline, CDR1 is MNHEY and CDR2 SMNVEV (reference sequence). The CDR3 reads CASSLLQGRAGELFF. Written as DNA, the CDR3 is TGTGCCAGCAGTTTACTTCAGGGAAGGGCCGGGGAGCTGTTTTTT.

The CDR3 DNA is TGTGCCAGCAGCACCGGGACAGGCATGCAAGAGACCCAGTACTTC. It encodes CASSTGTGMQETQYF. The chain is built from TRBV7-3 and TRBJ2-5, with 8 bases fitting TRBD1. Germline V CDR1 and CDR2: SGHTA, FQGTGA. Losses at the gene ends were 5 bases for V and 2 bases for J; bases not matched to a gene: 7. This CDR3 region has 15 residues.

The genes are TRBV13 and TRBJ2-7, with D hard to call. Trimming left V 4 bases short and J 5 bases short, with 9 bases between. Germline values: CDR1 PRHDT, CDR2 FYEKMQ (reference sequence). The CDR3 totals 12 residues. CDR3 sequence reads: CASSSEEDEQYF. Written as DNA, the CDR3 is TGTGCCAGCAGCTCGGAAGAGGACGAGCAGTACTTC.

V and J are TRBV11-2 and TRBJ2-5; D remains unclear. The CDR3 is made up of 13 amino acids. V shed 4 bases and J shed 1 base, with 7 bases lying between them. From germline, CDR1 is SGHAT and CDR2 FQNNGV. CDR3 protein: CASSSPAQETQYF. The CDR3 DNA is TGTGCCAGCAGCTCCCCGGCCCAAGAGACCCAGTACTTC. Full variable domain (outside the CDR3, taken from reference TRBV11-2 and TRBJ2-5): EAGVAQSPRYKIIEKRQSVAFWCNPISGHATLYWYQQILGQGPKLLIQFQNNGVVDDSQLPKDRFSAERLKGVDSTLKIQPAKLEDSAVYLCASSSPAQETQYFGPGTRLLVL.

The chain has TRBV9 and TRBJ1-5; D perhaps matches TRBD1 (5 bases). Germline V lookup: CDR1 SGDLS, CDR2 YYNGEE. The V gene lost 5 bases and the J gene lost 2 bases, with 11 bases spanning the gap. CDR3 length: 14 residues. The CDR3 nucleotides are TGTGCCAGCAGTCCGGGGGACGGCAATCAGCCCCAGCATTTT. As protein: CASSPGDGNQPQHF.

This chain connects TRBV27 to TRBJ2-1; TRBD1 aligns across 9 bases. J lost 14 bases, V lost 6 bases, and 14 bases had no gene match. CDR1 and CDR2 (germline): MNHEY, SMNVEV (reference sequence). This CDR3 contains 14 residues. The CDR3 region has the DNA TGTGCCAGCAGAGGGACAGGGAAGGGGAAGGGCGAGTTCTTC. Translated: CASRGTGKGKGEFF.

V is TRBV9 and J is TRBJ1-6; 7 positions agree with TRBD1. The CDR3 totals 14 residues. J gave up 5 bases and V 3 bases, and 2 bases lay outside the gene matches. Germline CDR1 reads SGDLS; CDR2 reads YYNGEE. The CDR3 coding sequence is TGTGCCAGCAGCGGGGGACAGAATAATTCACCCCTCCACTTT. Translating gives CASSGGQNNSPLHF.

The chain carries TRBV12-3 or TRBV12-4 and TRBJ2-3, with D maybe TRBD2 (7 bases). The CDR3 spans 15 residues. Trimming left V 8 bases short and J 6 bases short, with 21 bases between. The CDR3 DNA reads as TGTGCCAGCCTGCACCCCGGGGGGCCCCCGGATACGCAGTATTTT. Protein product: CASLHPGGPPDTQYF.

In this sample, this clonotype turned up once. CDR3 DNA: TGTGCCAGCACTCCCATGGGGTACAATGAGCAGTTCTTC. This translates into CASTPMGYNEQFF. The chain carries TRBV2 and TRBJ2-1; D gene ambiguous. V lost 7 bases and J 4 bases, leaving 11 bases between the germline ends. The CDR3 extends over 13 amino acids. Germline assignment: CDR1 SNHLY and CDR2 FYNNEI. The full variable domain, completed using reference TRBV2 and TRBJ2-1, is EPEVTQTPSHQVTQMGQEVILRCVPISNHLYFYWYRQILGQKVEFLVSFYNNEISEKSEIFDDQFSVERPDGSNFTLKIRSTKLEDSAMYFCASTPMGYNEQFFGPGTRLTVL.

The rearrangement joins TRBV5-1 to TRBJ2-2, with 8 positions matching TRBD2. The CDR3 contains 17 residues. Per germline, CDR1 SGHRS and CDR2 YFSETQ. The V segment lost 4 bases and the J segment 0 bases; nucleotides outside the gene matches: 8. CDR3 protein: CASSPRGSGANTGELFF. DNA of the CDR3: TGCGCCAGCAGCCCTCGTGGTAGCGGGGCGAACACCGGGGAGCTGTTTTTT.

The CDR3 sequence: CASSPGVNYGYTF. The CDR3, as DNA: TGTGCCAGCAGCCCCGGAGTTAACTATGGCTACACCTTC. The genes are TRBV7-9 and TRBJ1-2; D remains unclear. CDR3 length equals 13 residues. V dropped 5 bases and J dropped 1 base, with 8 bases sitting between them. Looked up from germline, CDR1 is SEHNR and CDR2 is FQNEAQ (reference sequence).

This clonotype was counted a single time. The CDR3 is CASSLYGGFTDTQYF. CDR3 coding DNA: TGTGCCAGCAGTTTATACGGGGGGTTCACAGATACGCAGTATTTT. The genes are TRBV27 and TRBJ2-3; the match to TRBD2 covers 7 bases. V trimming: 1 base; J trimming: 2 bases; junction bases outside the gene matches: 3. The length of the CDR3 is 15 residues. Looked up from germline, CDR1 is MNHEY and CDR2 is SMNVEV (reference sequence).

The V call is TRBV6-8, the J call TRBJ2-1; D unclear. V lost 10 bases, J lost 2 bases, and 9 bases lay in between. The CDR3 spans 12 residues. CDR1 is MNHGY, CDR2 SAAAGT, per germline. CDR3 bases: TGTGCCAACAAGGAAGCCTACAATGAGCAGTTCTTC. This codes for CANKEAYNEQFF.

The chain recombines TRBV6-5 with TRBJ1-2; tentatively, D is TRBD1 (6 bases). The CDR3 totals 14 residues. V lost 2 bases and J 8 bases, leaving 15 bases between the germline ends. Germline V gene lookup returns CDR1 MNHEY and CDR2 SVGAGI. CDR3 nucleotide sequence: TGTGCCAGCAGTTACAGCCAGGGGAGGGAGGGCTACACCTTC. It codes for CASSYSQGREGYTF.

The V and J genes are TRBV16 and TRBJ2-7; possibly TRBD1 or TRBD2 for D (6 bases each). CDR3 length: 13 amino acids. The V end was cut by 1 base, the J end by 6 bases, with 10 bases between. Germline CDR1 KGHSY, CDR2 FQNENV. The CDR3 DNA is TGTGCCAGCAGCCAATTCGGGGGCACCGAGCAGTACTTC. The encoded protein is CASSQFGGTEQYF.

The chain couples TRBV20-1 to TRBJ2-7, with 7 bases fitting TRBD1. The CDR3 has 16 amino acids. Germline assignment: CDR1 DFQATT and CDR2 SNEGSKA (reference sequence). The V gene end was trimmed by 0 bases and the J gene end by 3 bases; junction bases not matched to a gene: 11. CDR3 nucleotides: TGCAGTGCTAGAGATCCCACGACAGGGAGCCACTACGAGCAGTACTTC. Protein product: CSARDPTTGSHYEQYF.